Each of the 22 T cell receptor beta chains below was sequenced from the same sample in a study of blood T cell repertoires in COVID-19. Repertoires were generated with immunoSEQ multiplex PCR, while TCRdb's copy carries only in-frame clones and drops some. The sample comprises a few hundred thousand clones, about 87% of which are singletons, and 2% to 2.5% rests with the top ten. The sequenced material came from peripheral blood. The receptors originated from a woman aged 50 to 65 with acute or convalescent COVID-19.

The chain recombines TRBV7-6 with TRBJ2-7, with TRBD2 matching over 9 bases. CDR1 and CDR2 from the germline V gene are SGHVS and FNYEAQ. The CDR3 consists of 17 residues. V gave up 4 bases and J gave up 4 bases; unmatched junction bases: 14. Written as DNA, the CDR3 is TGTGCCAGCAGCTCCCCTTTGAGCGGGAGGAAGAGGTACGAGCAGTACTTC. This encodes CASSSPLSGRKRYEQYF.

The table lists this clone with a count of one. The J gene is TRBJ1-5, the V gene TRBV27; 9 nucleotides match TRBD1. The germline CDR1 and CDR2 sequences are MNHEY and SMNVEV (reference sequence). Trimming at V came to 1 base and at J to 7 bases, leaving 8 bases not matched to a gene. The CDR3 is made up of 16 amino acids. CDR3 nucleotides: TGTGCCAGCAGTTTATTGGGCACAGGGGGCCTCCAGCCCCAGCATTTT. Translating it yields CASSLLGTGGLQPQHF.

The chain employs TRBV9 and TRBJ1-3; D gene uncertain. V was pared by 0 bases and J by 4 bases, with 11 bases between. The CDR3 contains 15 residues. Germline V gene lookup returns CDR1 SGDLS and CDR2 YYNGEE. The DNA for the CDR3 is TGTGCCAGCAGCGTAGAGGCCGGGAGGGGAAACACCATATATTTT. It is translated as CASSVEAGRGNTIYF.

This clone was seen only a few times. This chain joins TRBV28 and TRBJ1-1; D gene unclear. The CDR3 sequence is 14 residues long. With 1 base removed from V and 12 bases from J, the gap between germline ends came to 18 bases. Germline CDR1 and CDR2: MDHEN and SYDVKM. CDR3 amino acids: CASSLLGRRSATFF. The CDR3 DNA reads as TGTGCCAGCAGTTTATTGGGCAGACGGTCGGCGACTTTCTTT.

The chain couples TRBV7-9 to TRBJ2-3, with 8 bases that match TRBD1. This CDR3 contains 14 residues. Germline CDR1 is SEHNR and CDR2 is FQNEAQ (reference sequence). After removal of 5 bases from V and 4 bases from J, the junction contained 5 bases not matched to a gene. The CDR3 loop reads CASSEGQGADTQYF. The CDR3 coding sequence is TGTGCCAGCAGCGAAGGACAGGGAGCAGATACGCAGTATTTT.

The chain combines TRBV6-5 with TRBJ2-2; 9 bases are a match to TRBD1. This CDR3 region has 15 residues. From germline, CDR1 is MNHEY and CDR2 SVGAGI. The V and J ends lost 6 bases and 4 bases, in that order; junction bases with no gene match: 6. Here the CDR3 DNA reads TGTGCCAGCAGATCACAGGGGGCGAGCACCGGGGAGCTGTTTTTT. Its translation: CASRSQGASTGELFF.

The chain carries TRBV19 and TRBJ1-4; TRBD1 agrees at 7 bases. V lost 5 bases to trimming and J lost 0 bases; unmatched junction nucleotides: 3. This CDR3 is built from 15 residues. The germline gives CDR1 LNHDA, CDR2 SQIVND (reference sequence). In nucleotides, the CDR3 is TGTGCCAGTAGTCCACAGGGGCCAACTAATGAAAAACTGTTTTTT. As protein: CASSPQGPTNEKLFF.

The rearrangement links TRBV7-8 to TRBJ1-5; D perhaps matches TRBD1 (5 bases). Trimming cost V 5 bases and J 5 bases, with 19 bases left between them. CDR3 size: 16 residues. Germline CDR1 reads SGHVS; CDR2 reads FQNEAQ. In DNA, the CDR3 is TGTGCCAGCAGCACGCAGGGTTACAACCGAGATCAGCCCCAGCATTTT. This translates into CASSTQGYNRDQPQHF.

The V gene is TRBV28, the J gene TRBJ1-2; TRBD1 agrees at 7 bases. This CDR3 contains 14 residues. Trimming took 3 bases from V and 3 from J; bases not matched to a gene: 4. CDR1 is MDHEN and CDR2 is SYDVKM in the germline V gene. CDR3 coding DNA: TGTGCCAGCAGTTTTACCGGGACAGACTATGGCTACACCTTC. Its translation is CASSFTGTDYGYTF.

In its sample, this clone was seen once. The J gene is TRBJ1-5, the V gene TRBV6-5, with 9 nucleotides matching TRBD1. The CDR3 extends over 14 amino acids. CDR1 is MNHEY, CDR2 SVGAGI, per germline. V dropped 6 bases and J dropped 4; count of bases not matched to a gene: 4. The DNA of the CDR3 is TGTGCCAGCAGGACCGGGACAGGGAATCAGCCCCAGCATTTT. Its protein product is CASRTGTGNQPQHF.

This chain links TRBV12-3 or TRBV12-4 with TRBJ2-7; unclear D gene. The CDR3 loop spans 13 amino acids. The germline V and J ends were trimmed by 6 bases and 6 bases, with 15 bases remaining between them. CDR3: CASRPTAGFEQYF. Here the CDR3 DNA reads TGTGCCAGCAGACCCACTGCAGGCTTCGAGCAGTACTTC.

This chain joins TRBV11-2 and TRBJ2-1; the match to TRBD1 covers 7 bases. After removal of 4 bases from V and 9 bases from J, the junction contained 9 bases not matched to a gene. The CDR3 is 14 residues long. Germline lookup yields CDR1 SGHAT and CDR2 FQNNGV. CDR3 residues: CASSSITGVGEQFF. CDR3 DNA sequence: TGTGCCAGCAGCTCCATCACAGGGGTCGGTGAGCAGTTCTTC. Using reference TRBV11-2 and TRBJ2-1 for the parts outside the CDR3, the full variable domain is EAGVAQSPRYKIIEKRQSVAFWCNPISGHATLYWYQQILGQGPKLLIQFQNNGVVDDSQLPKDRFSAERLKGVDSTLKIQPAKLEDSAVYLCASSSITGVGEQFFGPGTRLTVL.

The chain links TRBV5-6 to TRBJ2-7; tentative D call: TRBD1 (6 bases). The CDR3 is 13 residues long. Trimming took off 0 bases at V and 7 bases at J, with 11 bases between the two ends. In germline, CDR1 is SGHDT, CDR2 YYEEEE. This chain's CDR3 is CASSLEQGEEQYF. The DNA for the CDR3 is TGTGCCAGCAGCTTGGAACAGGGTGAAGAGCAGTACTTC.

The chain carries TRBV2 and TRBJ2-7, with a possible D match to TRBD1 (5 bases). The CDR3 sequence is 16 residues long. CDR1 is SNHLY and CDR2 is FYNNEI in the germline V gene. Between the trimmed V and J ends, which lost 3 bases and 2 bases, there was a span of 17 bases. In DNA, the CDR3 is TGTGCCAGCAGTGATGAAATGAGACAGATTACCTACGAGCAGTACTTC. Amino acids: CASSDEMRQITYEQYF.

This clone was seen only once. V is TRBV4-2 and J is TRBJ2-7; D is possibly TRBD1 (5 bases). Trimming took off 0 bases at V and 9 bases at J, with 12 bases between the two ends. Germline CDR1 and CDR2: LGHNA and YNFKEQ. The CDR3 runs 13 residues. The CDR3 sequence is CASSQDIGEGQYF. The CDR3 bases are TGTGCCAGCAGCCAAGATATAGGGGAAGGGCAGTACTTC.

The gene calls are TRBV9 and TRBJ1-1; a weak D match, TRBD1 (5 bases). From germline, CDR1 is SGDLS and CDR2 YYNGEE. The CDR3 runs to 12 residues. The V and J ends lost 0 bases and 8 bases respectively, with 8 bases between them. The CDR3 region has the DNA TGTGCCAGCAGCGTAGTCACAGGAGAAGCTTTCTTT. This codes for CASSVVTGEAFF.

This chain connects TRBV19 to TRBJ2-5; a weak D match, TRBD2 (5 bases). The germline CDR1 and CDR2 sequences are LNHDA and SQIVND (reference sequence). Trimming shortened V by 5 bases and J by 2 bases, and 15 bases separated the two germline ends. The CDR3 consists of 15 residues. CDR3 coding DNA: TGTGCCAGTAGTCTAGCCTACCGACAACAAGAGACCCAGTACTTC. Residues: CASSLAYRQQETQYF.

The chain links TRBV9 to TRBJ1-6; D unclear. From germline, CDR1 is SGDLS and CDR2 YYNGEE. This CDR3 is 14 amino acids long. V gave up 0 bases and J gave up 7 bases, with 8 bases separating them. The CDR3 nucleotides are TGTGCCAGCAGCGTAGGCCCGCAGAATTCACCCCTCCACTTT. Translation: CASSVGPQNSPLHF.

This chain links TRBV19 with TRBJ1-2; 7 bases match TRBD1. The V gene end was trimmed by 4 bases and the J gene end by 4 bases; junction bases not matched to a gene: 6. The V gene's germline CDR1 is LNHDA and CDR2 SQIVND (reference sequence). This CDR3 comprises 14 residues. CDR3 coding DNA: TGTGCCAGTAGTACCAGGGGGTTGGGCTATGGCTACACCTTC. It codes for CASSTRGLGYGYTF.

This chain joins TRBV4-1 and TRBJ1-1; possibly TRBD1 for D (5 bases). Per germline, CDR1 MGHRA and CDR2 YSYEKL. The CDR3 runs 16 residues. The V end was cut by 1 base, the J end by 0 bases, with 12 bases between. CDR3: CASSQGGRGVNTEAFF. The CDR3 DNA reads TGCGCCAGCAGCCAAGGGGGGAGGGGCGTGAACACTGAAGCTTTCTTT.

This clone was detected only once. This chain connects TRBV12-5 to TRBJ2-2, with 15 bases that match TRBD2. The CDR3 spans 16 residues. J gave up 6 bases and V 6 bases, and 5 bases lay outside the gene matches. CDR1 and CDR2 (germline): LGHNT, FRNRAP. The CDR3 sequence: CASGRGLAGGSGELFF. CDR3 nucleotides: TGTGCTAGTGGCCGCGGACTAGCGGGAGGGTCCGGGGAGCTGTTTTTT.

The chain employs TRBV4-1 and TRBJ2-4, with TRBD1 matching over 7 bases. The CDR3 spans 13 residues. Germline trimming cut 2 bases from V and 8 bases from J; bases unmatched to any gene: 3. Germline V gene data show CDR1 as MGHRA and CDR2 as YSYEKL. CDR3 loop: CASSQPGTDIQYF. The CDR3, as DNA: TGCGCCAGCAGCCAACCTGGGACAGACATTCAGTACTTC.